Below are 20 T cell receptor beta chains sequenced from a single sample in a study of technical replicates of blood from four donors (dated by TCRdb to about 2017). The library was obtained by the immunoSEQ multiplex PCR assay. The table was pulled from immuneACCESS by TCRdb, which kept in-frame rearrangements only. Such tables lose some clones; where checked, under half of the loss comes from unresolved V genes, and the rest has no known cause. The sample yields fewer than 85,000 clones; approximately 92% were counted once. The top ten constitute around 0.41% of the sample. Sample: T cells isolated from PBMCs. Every receptor here comes from a human donor in good health.

A single count supports this clone. The chain links TRBV7-2 to TRBJ1-1; 8 bases fit TRBD1. Trimming cost V 6 bases and J 1 base; bases outside gene matches: 7. Germline CDR1 is SGHTA and CDR2 is FQGNSA. The CDR3 sequence is 15 residues long. CDR3 sequence: CASRRLDRGNTEAFF. The CDR3 DNA reads TGTGCCAGCAGACGTTTAGACAGGGGGAACACTGAAGCTTTCTTT. The whole variable domain, remainder taken from reference TRBV7-2 and TRBJ1-1, is GAGVSQSPSNKVTEKGKDVELRCDPISGHTALYWYRQSLGQGLEFLIYFQGNSAPDKSGLPSDRFSAERTGGSVSTLTIQRTQQEDSAVYLCASRRLDRGNTEAFFGQGTRLTVV.

About this clone itself: In the same sample, other DNA sequences code for this CDR3. The gene calls are TRBV9 and TRBJ2-7, with TRBD2 matching 12 bases. Germline V gives CDR1 SGDLS, CDR2 YYNGEE. The trim removed 0 bases at V and 4 bases at J, leaving 2 bases unmatched. This CDR3 contains 15 residues. CDR3 DNA: TGTGCCAGCAGCGTAGCTGGGACTAGCGGGTACGAGCAGTACTTC. This gives the protein CASSVAGTSGYEQYF.

This clone occurred once. CDR3 protein: CASSLEGGLVETQYF. The CDR3 coding sequence is TGCGCCAGCAGCTTGGAGGGAGGGCTAGTGGAGACCCAGTACTTC. J is TRBJ2-5 and V is TRBV5-1; 7 bases match TRBD2. V lost 0 bases, J lost 5 bases, and 7 bases stayed unmatched. The CDR3 consists of 15 residues. Germline V gene sequence: CDR1 SGHRS, CDR2 YFSETQ.

V and J are TRBV11-3 and TRBJ1-2, with 8 bases aligning to TRBD1. J gave up 4 bases and V 8 bases, and 3 bases lay outside the gene matches. CDR1 SGHNT and CDR2 YENEEA come from the germline V gene. The CDR3 contains 12 residues. CDR3 DNA sequence: TGTGCCAGCGACAGGGGCGTCTATGGCTACACCTTC. Translation: CASDRGVYGYTF.

The gene calls are TRBV5-1 and TRBJ2-2; possible D gene TRBD2, 5 bases. V dropped 1 base and J dropped 0 bases, with 7 bases sitting between them. The CDR3 spans 15 residues. The germline V gene has CDR1 SGHRS and CDR2 YFSETQ. Written as DNA, the CDR3 is TGCGCCAGCAGCTTGCGAGGGCCGAACACCGGGGAGCTGTTTTTT. It encodes CASSLRGPNTGELFF.

The gene calls are TRBV18 and TRBJ1-1, with D hard to call. Looked up from germline, CDR1 is KGHSH and CDR2 is LQKENI. CDR3 length equals 14 residues. Trimming pared 2 bases from V and 0 bases from J, leaving 7 bases between. CDR3 loop: CASSPGLLNTEAFF. CDR3 sequence (DNA): TGTGCCAGCTCACCAGGACTCTTGAACACTGAAGCTTTCTTT.

The chain joins TRBV5-1 to TRBJ1-2, with 7 positions matching TRBD1. V lost 4 bases to trimming and J lost 8 bases; unmatched junction nucleotides: 11. This CDR3 spans 14 amino acids. Germline V gene data show CDR1 as SGHRS and CDR2 as YFSETQ. Written as DNA, the CDR3 is TGCGCCAGCAGCGAAGGGACAGCAGCGGTGGGCTACACCTTC. Amino acids: CASSEGTAAVGYTF.

This clone was seen only once. V usage is TRBV25-1 and J usage is TRBJ2-7, with D perhaps matching TRBD2 (5 bases). CDR1 MGHDK and CDR2 SYGVNS come from the germline V gene. V lost 1 base and J lost 6, with 10 bases in between. This CDR3 has 13 residues. The DNA of the CDR3 is TGTGCCAGCAGTGAATGGGAGACACCCGAGCAGTACTTC. It codes for CASSEWETPEQYF.

This rearrangement joins TRBV27 to TRBJ2-7; D gene uncertain. Germline-derived CDR1 and CDR2 are MNHEY and SMNVEV (reference sequence). The ends were cut back, 5 bases at V and 0 bases at J, with 5 bases in the middle. This CDR3 comprises 12 residues. As DNA, the CDR3 is TGTGCCAGCAGTCCTAGCTCCTACGAGCAGTACTTC. It codes for CASSPSSYEQYF.

The rearrangement links TRBV5-1 to TRBJ2-4; possibly TRBD1 for D (5 bases). The CDR3 length is 12 residues. CDR1 is SGHRS and CDR2 is YFSETQ in the germline V gene. Trimming shortened V by 3 bases and J by 6 bases, and 7 bases separated the two germline ends. Written as DNA, the CDR3 is TGCGCCAGCAGCTCAGACAGAAACATTCAGTACTTC. It is translated as CASSSDRNIQYF.

This chain links TRBV5-1 with TRBJ1-2; TRBD1 might be the D (5 bases). V lost 2 bases and J 3 bases, leaving 11 bases between the germline ends. The CDR3 spans 14 residues. The germline V gene encodes CDR1 SGHRS and CDR2 YFSETQ. CDR3 DNA: TGCGCCAGCAGCTTACTTTCGGGGGACTATGGCTACACCTTC. Translation gives CASSLLSGDYGYTF. The full variable domain, in which reference TRBV5-1 and TRBJ1-2 provide the parts outside the CDR3, is KAGVTQTPRYLIKTRGQQVTLSCSPISGHRSVSWYQQTPGQGLQFLFEYFSETQRNKGNFPGRFSGRQFSNSRSEMNVSTLELGDSALYLCASSLLSGDYGYTFGSGTRLTVV.

This clone has a single count. The chain joins TRBV6-1 to TRBJ2-3, with a possible D match to TRBD1 (5 bases). The CDR3 covers 15 residues. Per germline, CDR1 MNHNS and CDR2 SASEGT. The V gene lost 2 bases and the J gene lost 1 base, with 10 bases spanning the gap. CDR3: CASSEQGWGTDTQYF. CDR3 DNA sequence: TGTGCCAGCAGTGAACAGGGCTGGGGCACAGATACGCAGTATTTT.

The genes are TRBV15 and TRBJ2-5, with a possible D match to TRBD2 (6 bases). This CDR3 is built from 12 residues. Germline values: CDR1 LNHNV, CDR2 YYDKDF (reference sequence). Trimming shortened V by 9 bases and J by 5 bases, and 13 bases separated the two germline ends. CDR3 amino acids: CATISAGETQYF. CDR3 DNA: TGTGCCACGATCTCTGCGGGGGAGACCCAGTACTTC.

The CDR3 loop reads CASSSWTSTGELFF. In nucleotides, the CDR3 is TGCGCCAGCAGCTCATGGACTAGTACCGGGGAGCTGTTTTTT. This chain links TRBV5-1 with TRBJ2-2; 7 bases align to TRBD2. V shed 3 bases, J shed 5 bases, and the junction held 4 bases outside the gene matches. Germline CDR1 SGHRS, CDR2 YFSETQ. The CDR3 covers 14 residues. The variable domain in full, with the rest retrieved from reference TRBV5-1 and TRBJ2-2, is KAGVTQTPRYLIKTRGQQVTLSCSPISGHRSVSWYQQTPGQGLQFLFEYFSETQRNKGNFPGRFSGRQFSNSRSEMNVSTLELGDSALYLCASSSWTSTGELFFGEGSRLTVL.

The chain employs TRBV4-2 and TRBJ2-7; 12 nucleotides match TRBD2. Germline assignment: CDR1 LGHNA and CDR2 YNFKEQ. The length of the CDR3 is 15 residues. V lost 1 base to trimming and J lost 6 bases; unmatched junction nucleotides: 4. This CDR3 is CASSQGLAGAIEQYF. CDR3 in DNA: TGTGCCAGCAGCCAAGGACTAGCGGGAGCCATCGAGCAGTACTTC.

The chain links TRBV5-4 to TRBJ2-7; 9 bases are shared with TRBD1. The trim removed 1 base at V and 3 bases at J, leaving 5 bases unmatched. CDR3 length equals 15 residues. Germline V gives CDR1 SGHNT, CDR2 YYREEE (reference sequence). The CDR3 coding sequence is TGTGCCAGCAGCTTGAAACCGGGACAGGGCTACGAGCAGTACTTC. It is translated as CASSLKPGQGYEQYF.

This clone was counted a few times. The V gene is TRBV27, the J gene TRBJ1-1; D not resolved. CDR1 and CDR2 from the germline V gene are MNHEY and SMNVEV (reference sequence). CDR3 size: 13 residues. V shed 5 bases and J shed 8 bases, with 15 bases lying between them. CDR3 nucleotides: TGTGCCAGCAGTGTACAGACCAAAACCGAAGCTTTCTTT. Translation: CASSVQTKTEAFF.

J is TRBJ1-5 and V is TRBV19; TRBD1 aligns across 8 bases. Germline trimming cut 6 bases from V and 7 bases from J; bases unmatched to any gene: 8. In germline, CDR1 is LNHDA, CDR2 SQIVND (reference sequence). The CDR3 is 14 residues long. CDR3 sequence: CASSSRTGRQPQHF. CDR3 nucleotide sequence: TGTGCCAGTAGCAGTAGGACAGGGAGGCAGCCCCAGCATTTT.

J is TRBJ1-5 and V is TRBV10-3; unclear D gene. CDR3 length: 15 amino acids. Germline CDR1 and CDR2: ENHRY and SYGVKD. Trimming pared 11 bases from V and 1 base from J, leaving 18 bases between. The CDR3 nucleotides are TGTGCCGTCGGGAGTTTGGAGGTGAGCAATCAGCCCCAGCATTTT. Amino acid sequence: CAVGSLEVSNQPQHF.

Here the CDR3 reads CASSGHGYEQYF. The DNA of the CDR3 is TGTGCCAGCAGTGGACACGGTTACGAGCAGTACTTC. This sequence joins TRBV2 and TRBJ2-7; D call uncertain. The CDR3 runs 12 residues. The V gene's germline CDR1 is SNHLY and CDR2 FYNNEI. V was pared by 4 bases and J by 4 bases, with 8 bases between.